The 5 T cell receptor beta chains in this list originate from one sample, sequenced in a study of blood T cell repertoires in COVID-19 (dated by TCRdb to 2018 to 2021). Library creation used the immunoSEQ multiplex PCR assay. TCRdb holds this immuneACCESS table with in-frame rearrangements only. Some clones are missing; in checked studies, unresolved V genes explain under half, and the rest has no known cause. The table for this sample lists 200,000 or so clones; approximately 90% of them were counted only once. The ten top clones hold roughly 3% of the sample. Sequenced material: peripheral blood. These receptors were collected from a young man with COVID-19, enrolled during active disease.

This chain joins TRBV3-1 (or the pseudogene TRBV3-2) and TRBJ1-1, with D maybe TRBD1 (6 bases). V gave up 1 base and J gave up 10 bases, with 10 bases separating them. This CDR3 is built from 12 residues. The V gene's germline CDR1 is LGHDT and CDR2 YNNKEL (reference sequence). The CDR3 loop reads CASSQAWGLAFF. The CDR3 nucleotides are TGTGCCAGCAGCCAAGCGTGGGGGCTAGCTTTCTTT.

This rearrangement joins TRBV5-1 to TRBJ2-3, with D unclear. This CDR3 has 13 residues. CDR1 is SGHRS and CDR2 is YFSETQ in the germline V gene. Trimming took 1 base from V and 2 from J, leaving 5 bases between them. The CDR3 DNA reads as TGCGCCAGCAGCTTGTATCCCACAGATACGCAGTATTTT. Translated: CASSLYPTDTQYF. The variable domain in full, with the rest retrieved from reference TRBV5-1 and TRBJ2-3, is KAGVTQTPRYLIKTRGQQVTLSCSPISGHRSVSWYQQTPGQGLQFLFEYFSETQRNKGNFPGRFSGRQFSNSRSEMNVSTLELGDSALYLCASSLYPTDTQYFGPGTRLTVL.

The chain recombines TRBV24-1 with TRBJ2-3; 7 positions match TRBD2. Germline assignment: CDR1 KGHDR and CDR2 SFDVKD. Trimming cost V 5 bases and J 7 bases; bases outside gene matches: 11. The CDR3 extends over 15 amino acids. The CDR3 is CATSGAAGVVHTQYF. The CDR3 DNA is TGTGCCACCAGTGGGGCGGCGGGAGTGGTCCATACGCAGTATTTT.

The sample holds a few counts of this clone. The chain has TRBV11-2 and TRBJ1-3, with D hard to call. V was shortened by 4 bases and J by 4 bases, with 20 bases between the two germline ends. This CDR3 comprises 17 residues. CDR1 SGHAT and CDR2 FQNNGV come from the germline V gene. CDR3 sequence (DNA): TGTGCCAGCAGCTCAATGAAGCGGGTATTAGAAGGAAACACCATATATTTT. Encoded protein: CASSSMKRVLEGNTIYF.

V usage is TRBV11-3 and J usage is TRBJ1-1; no definite D call. The CDR3 runs to 13 residues. V lost 4 bases and J 2 bases, leaving 8 bases between the germline ends. Germline V gene sequence: CDR1 SGHNT, CDR2 YENEEA. The CDR3 nucleotides are TGTGCCAGCAGCTCCGTCTATAACACTGAAGCTTTCTTT. It encodes CASSSVYNTEAFF.